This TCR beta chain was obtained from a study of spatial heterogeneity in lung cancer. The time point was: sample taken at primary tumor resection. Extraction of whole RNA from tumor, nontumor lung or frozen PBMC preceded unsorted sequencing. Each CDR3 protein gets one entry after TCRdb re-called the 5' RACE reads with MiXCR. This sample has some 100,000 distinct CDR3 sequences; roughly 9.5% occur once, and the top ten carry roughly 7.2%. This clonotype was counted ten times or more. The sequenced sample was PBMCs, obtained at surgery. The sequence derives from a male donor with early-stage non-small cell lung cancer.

In DNA, the CDR3 is TGTGCCAGCAGCTTAGAAGGAGACGAGCAGTACTTC. Encoded protein: CASSLEGDEQYF. The rearrangement links TRBV7-9 to TRBJ2-7; D remains unclear. Germline CDR1 reads SEHNR; CDR2 reads FQNEAQ (reference sequence). The CDR3 length is 12 residues. V shed 1 base and J shed 5 bases, with 6 bases lying between them.